These T cell receptor beta chains were read from a single sample in a study of cytomegalovirus exposure and HLA in healthy donors. Only in-frame clones appear in the TCRdb table, and some are missing; sequencing was by immunoSEQ multiplex PCR. This table holds around 120,000 clones, roughly 80% found once. Material for sequencing was PBMCs. These receptors came from a woman aged 40 to 49 in good health and CMV-seropositive. The CDR3 runs from the conserved cysteine through the conserved F or W. Fields, in order: V gene, J gene, D gene, clone size, CDR3 DNA, CDR3 protein. A D gene is named only where the DNA matches it firmly. A row's size may be missing; if present it is once, few, many or a size class.

>TRBV11-3|TRBJ2-1|NA|NA
TGTGCCAGCTCCATAGGAGTTGGAGGGATGTCAAGGGATGAGCAGTTCTTC
CASSIGVGGMSRDEQFF
>TRBV7-2|TRBJ2-2|TRBD2|NA
TGTGCCAGCAGCGCTAGGACTAGCGGGACCGGGGAGCTGTTTTTT
CASSARTSGTGELFF
>TRBV4-1|TRBJ2-1|NA|NA
TGCGCCAGCAGCCAAGGAGGGACATTTGTCTTC
CASSQGGTFVF
>TRBV19|TRBJ2-1|TRBD2|NA
TGTGCCAGTAGTCGCGGGAGCTCCTACAATGAGCAGTTCTTC
CASSRGSSYNEQFF
>TRBV9|TRBJ1-2|TRBD1|once
TGTGCCAGCAGCGTCTCAGGGGGCGCGGGCTATGGCTACACCTTC
CASSVSGGAGYGYTF
>TRBV6-5|TRBJ1-2|TRBD1|NA
TGTGCCAGCAGTTCGGGACAGGCGGGCGGTGGCTACACCTTC
CASSSGQAGGGYTF
>TRBV7-9|TRBJ1-1|NA|NA
TGTGCCAGCAGCTTAGAATCGGGGAGCACTGAAGCTTTCTTT
CASSLESGSTEAFF
>TRBV9|TRBJ1-4|NA|NA
TGTGCCAGCAGCGTAGGACAGTCTAATGAAAAACTGTTTTTT
CASSVGQSNEKLFF
>TRBV30|TRBJ1-1|NA|NA
TGTGCCTGGAGTGTGAGCCAGGGGACCACTGAAGCTTTCTTT
CAWSVSQGTTEAFF
>TRBV6-1|TRBJ2-7|TRBD2|NA
TGTGCCAGCAGTGATGAAAACCCGGTGACCGGCCTAGCGGGAGACGAGCAGTACTTC
CASSDENPVTGLAGDEQYF
>TRBV18|TRBJ2-1|TRBD2|once
TGTGCCAGCTCACCACCCGGCGGGAGGGCCGGGGACAATGAGCAGTTCTTC
CASSPPGGRAGDNEQFF
>TRBV7-6|TRBJ2-1|TRBD2|NA
TGTGCCAGCAGCCAGGGTCTAGCGGCCAGCCGGCGGTTCTTC
CASSQGLAASRRFF
>TRBV18|TRBJ1-5|NA|NA
TGTGCCAGCTCGCCTACCCCGAGCAGGGGCGGTCAGCCCCAGCATTTT
CASSPTPSRGGQPQHF